This passage covers 10 T cell receptor beta chains from one sample sequenced in a study of blood T cell repertoires in COVID-19. Repertoires were generated with immunoSEQ multiplex PCR, while TCRdb's copy carries only in-frame clones and drops some. The table has more than 110,000 clones, about three quarters seen once. The material sequenced was peripheral blood. These receptor sequences come from a man older than 75 with acute or convalescent COVID-19.

This chain uses TRBV7-2 with TRBJ2-3; D gene unclear. Germline V gives CDR1 SGHTA, CDR2 FQGNSA. This CDR3 comprises 13 residues. V dropped 5 bases and J dropped 1 base, with 7 bases sitting between them. DNA for the CDR3: TGTGCCAGCAGCGCACAGCGCACAGATACGCAGTATTTT. Its translation is CASSAQRTDTQYF.

This clone was seen more than once but under ten times. V is TRBV28 and J is TRBJ1-2, with a tentative D call TRBD1 (6 bases). Per germline, CDR1 MDHEN and CDR2 SYDVKM. Deletions cut 9 bases from V and 3 bases from J, with 26 bases between. The CDR3 has 17 residues. The CDR3 DNA reads TGTGCCAGTATCCCCCTCCAGGGGCTGGTGAGGGACTATGGCTACACCTTC. It is translated as CASIPLQGLVRDYGYTF.

The chain links TRBV20-1 to TRBJ1-1, with D tentatively TRBD1 (6 bases). Germline V CDR1 and CDR2: DFQATT, SNEGSKA (reference sequence). V was clipped by 5 bases and J by 4 bases, with 8 bases between them. This CDR3 comprises 11 residues. This CDR3 reads CSAVTGTEAFF. CDR3 nucleotides: TGCAGTGCTGTGACAGGCACTGAAGCTTTCTTT.

This sequence joins TRBV4-3 and TRBJ1-3; D gene uncertain. This CDR3 has 17 residues. Trimming stripped 0 bases from V and 0 bases from J, with 12 bases between. The germline V gene encodes CDR1 LGHNA and CDR2 YSLEER. CDR3 nucleotides: TGCGCCAGCAGCCAAGACTTACAGCCCTTCTCTGGAAACACCATATATTTT. Residues: CASSQDLQPFSGNTIYF.

The chain joins TRBV5-1 to TRBJ2-3; TRBD2 agrees at 11 bases. The V gene end was trimmed by 7 bases and the J gene end by 1 base; junction bases not matched to a gene: 2. This CDR3 has 14 amino acids. Germline-derived CDR1 and CDR2 are SGHRS and YFSETQ. CDR3: CASGSGGGTDTQYF. The DNA of the CDR3 is TGCGCCAGCGGTAGCGGGGGGGGCACAGATACGCAGTATTTT. Full variable domain (outside the CDR3, taken from reference TRBV5-1 and TRBJ2-3): KAGVTQTPRYLIKTRGQQVTLSCSPISGHRSVSWYQQTPGQGLQFLFEYFSETQRNKGNFPGRFSGRQFSNSRSEMNVSTLELGDSALYLCASGSGGGTDTQYFGPGTRLTVL.

The chain links TRBV4-3 to TRBJ1-4; 10 nucleotides align to TRBD1. Germline values: CDR1 LGHNA, CDR2 YSLEER. J lost 8 bases, V lost 4 bases, and 7 bases had no gene match. The CDR3 is 15 residues long. The CDR3 here is CASSLRDRGGEKLFF. In DNA form, the CDR3 reads TGCGCCAGCAGCCTCCGGGACAGGGGCGGGGAAAAACTGTTTTTT.

The chain carries TRBV3-1 (or the pseudogene TRBV3-2) and TRBJ2-3; tentatively, D is TRBD1 (6 bases). With 8 bases removed from V and 2 bases from J, the gap between germline ends came to 8 bases. The CDR3 consists of 12 residues. The germline gives CDR1 LGHDT, CDR2 YNNKEL (reference sequence). CDR3 nucleotide sequence: TGTGCCAGCCGGACAGACACAGATACGCAGTATTTT. Residues: CASRTDTDTQYF.

This clone turned up a few times. CDR3 coding DNA: TGTGCCAGCAGCTTTGGGTCCACAGGGTTTACTTCACCCCTCCACTTT. Translation: CASSFGSTGFTSPLHF. J is TRBJ1-6 and V is TRBV7-2, with D perhaps matching TRBD1 (6 bases). Germline loops: CDR1 SGHTA, CDR2 FQGNSA. The V and J ends lost 3 bases and 9 bases respectively, with 18 bases between them. This CDR3 region has 16 residues.

This clone showed up just a few times. This chain joins TRBV9 and TRBJ2-1; D possibly corresponds to TRBD2 (6 bases). Germline CDR1 reads SGDLS; CDR2 reads YYNGEE. With 4 bases removed from V and 2 bases from J, the gap between germline ends came to 13 bases. The CDR3 is 15 residues long. The CDR3 loop is CASSPRERPYNEQFF. The CDR3, as DNA: TGTGCCAGCAGCCCTCGGGAGCGGCCCTACAATGAGCAGTTCTTC.

The chain recombines TRBV28 with TRBJ2-2, with TRBD1 matching over 7 bases. The CDR3 covers 14 residues. The ends lost 6 bases at V and 0 bases at J; junction bases unmatched: 1. Germline CDR1 is MDHEN and CDR2 is SYDVKM. CDR3 region: CASSGTANTGELFF. CDR3 sequence (DNA): TGTGCCAGCAGCGGGACAGCGAACACCGGGGAGCTGTTTTTT.